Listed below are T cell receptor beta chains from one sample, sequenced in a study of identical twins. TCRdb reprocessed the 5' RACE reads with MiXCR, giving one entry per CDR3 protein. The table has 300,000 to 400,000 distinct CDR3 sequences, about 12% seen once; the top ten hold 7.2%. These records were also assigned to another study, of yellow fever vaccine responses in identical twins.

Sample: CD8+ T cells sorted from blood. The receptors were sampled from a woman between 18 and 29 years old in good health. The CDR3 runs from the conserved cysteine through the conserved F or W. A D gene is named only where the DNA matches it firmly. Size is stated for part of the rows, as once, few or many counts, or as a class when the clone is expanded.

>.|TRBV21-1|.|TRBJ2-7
TGTGCCAGCAGAAGGGACAGGGCCTACGAGCAGTACTTC
CASRRDRAYEQYF
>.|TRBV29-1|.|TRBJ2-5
TGCAGCGTTTGGTGGAGTGGGGAGACCCAGTACTTC
CSVWWSGETQYF
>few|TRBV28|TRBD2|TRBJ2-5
TGTGCCAGCAGTTTATCGAGGACTAGCGGGGACCGAGGGGAGACCCAGTACTTC
CASSLSRTSGDRGETQYF
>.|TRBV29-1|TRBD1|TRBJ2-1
TGCAGCGTGGATCGACAGGGGGGGATATACAATGAGCAGTTCTTC
CSVDRQGGIYNEQFF
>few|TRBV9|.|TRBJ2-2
TGTGCCAGCAGCGTAGACCCATCCGGAAAAGGGAACACCGGGGAGCTGTTTTTT
CASSVDPSGKGNTGELFF
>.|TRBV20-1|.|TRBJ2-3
TGCAGTCCTCGGTCGGTAGATACGCAGTATTTT
CSPRSVDTQYF
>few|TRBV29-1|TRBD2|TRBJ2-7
TGCAGCGTTGTTTCTAGCGGGAGTTCCTACGAGCAGTACTTC
CSVVSSGSSYEQYF
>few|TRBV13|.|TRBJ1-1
TGTGCCAGCGGCGGAGGGAGGGGAACTGAAGCTTTCTTT
CASGGGRGTEAFF
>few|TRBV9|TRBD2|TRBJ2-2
TGTGCCAGCAGCGTAGGGACTAGCGGCGGGGAGCTGTTTTTT
CASSVGTSGGELFF
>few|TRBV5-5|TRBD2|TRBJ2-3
TGTGCCAGCAGCTTGTCTGGAGGACTAGCCTACCATACGCAGTATTTT
CASSLSGGLAYHTQYF
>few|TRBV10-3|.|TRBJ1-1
TGTGCCATCAGGGAGGGGAGCACTGAAGCTTTCTTT
CAIREGSTEAFF
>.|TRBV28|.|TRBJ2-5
TGTGACAGCAAGGGTGGGGGAGAGACCCAGTACTTC
CDSKGGGETQYF
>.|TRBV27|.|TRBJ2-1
TGTGCCAGCCGTATGGAGGCTAGCCGATCCAATGAGCAGTTCTTC
CASRMEASRSNEQFF
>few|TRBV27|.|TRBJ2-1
TGTGCCAGCAGTTTACTAACCCCCGGTGGGGATGAGCAGTTCTTC
CASSLLTPGGDEQFF
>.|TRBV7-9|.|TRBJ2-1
TGTGCCAGCAGCTTAGCGGACAGTTTAGATGAGCAGTTCTTC
CASSLADSLDEQFF
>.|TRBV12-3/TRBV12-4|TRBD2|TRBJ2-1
TGTGCCAGCAGTCCGGGTTCTAGCGGGAGTTATCGGGATGAGCAGTTCTTC
CASSPGSSGSYRDEQFF
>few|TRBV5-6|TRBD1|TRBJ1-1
TGTGCCAGCAGCTACGGGACAGCCGAAGCTTTCTTT
CASSYGTAEAFF
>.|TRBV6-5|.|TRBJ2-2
TGTGCCAGCAGTCACAGACAGGCTTACACCGGGGAGCTGTTTTTT
CASSHRQAYTGELFF
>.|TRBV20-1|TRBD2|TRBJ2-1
TGCAGTGCTACCGGGACTAGCGGGAGGGGGGGCTCCTACAATGAGCAGTTCTTC
CSATGTSGRGGSYNEQFF
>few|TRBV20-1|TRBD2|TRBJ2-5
TGCAGTGCTAGCGTCTCCGGGACTAGAGGATTGAGAGAAGAGACCCAGTACTTC
CSASVSGTRGLREETQYF
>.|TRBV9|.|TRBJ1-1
TGTGCCAGCAGCGTAGAGGGAGGTGGGAATGAAGCTTTCTTT
CASSVEGGGNEAFF
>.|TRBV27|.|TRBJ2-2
TGTGCCAGCAGTTACCTCCATACCAGGGTGGGCACCGGGGAGCTGTTTTTT
CASSYLHTRVGTGELFF
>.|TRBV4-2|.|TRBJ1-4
TGTGCCAGCAGCCAAGATGGAGGGCTTGAGTTTTTT
CASSQDGGLEFF
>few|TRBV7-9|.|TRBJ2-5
TGTGCCAGCAGCTCCACGGCCCCGGGGGTTGAGGAGACCCAGTACTTC
CASSSTAPGVEETQYF
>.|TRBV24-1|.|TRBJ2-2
TGTGCCACCAGTGACAGACAGAACACCGGGGAGCTGTTTTTT
CATSDRQNTGELFF
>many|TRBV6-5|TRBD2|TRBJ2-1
TGTGCCAGCAGTTACGGGACTAGCGGGAACAATGAGCAGTTCTTC
CASSYGTSGNNEQFF
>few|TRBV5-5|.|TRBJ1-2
TGTGCCAGCAGCACAGAGACAGAATATGGCTACACCTTC
CASSTETEYGYTF
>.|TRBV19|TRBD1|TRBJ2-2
TGTGCCAGTCGGGGACAGGAAAACACCGGGGAGCTGTTTTTT
CASRGQENTGELFF
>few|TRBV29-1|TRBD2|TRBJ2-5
TGCAGCGTTGAATATGGCACTAGCGGGGGTCTTGGGACCCAGTACTTC
CSVEYGTSGGLGTQYF
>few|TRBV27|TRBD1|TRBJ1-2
TGTGCCAGCAGTCCCGGGACAGGGGGGCTCGGCTACACCTTC
CASSPGTGGLGYTF
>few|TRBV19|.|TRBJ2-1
TGTGCCAGTAGTATGTCAGGGGCCAGCGTGAATGAGCAGTTCTTC
CASSMSGASVNEQFF
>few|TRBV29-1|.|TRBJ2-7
TGCAGCGTTGTTGACCACGAGCAGTACTTC
CSVVDHEQYF
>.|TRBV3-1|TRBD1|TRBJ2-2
TGTGCCAGCCGTCGGGGGACAGGGGAGACCGGGGAGCTGTTTTTT
CASRRGTGETGELFF
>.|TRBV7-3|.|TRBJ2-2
TGTGCCAGCAGCTTCCGCTTGGGCGGGACCGGGGAGCTGTTTTTT
CASSFRLGGTGELFF
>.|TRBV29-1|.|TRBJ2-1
TGCAGCGTTGCGGAGCAGTACAATGAGCAGTTCTTC
CSVAEQYNEQFF
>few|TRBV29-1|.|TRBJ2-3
TGCAGCGTTGGGGATACAGGGTCCTCCACAGATACGCAGTATTTT
CSVGDTGSSTDTQYF
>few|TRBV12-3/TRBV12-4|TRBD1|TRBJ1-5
TGTGCCAGCAGTTCCGGACAGGGGGCAATTCAGCCCCAGCATTTT
CASSSGQGAIQPQHF
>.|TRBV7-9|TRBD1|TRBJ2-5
TGTGCCAGCAGCCCTGGGACAGGGTCGGGTGAGACCCAGTACTTC
CASSPGTGSGETQYF
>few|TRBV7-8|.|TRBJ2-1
TGTGCCACCAAGCGGGTCGCCTCCTACAATGAGCAGTTCTTC
CATKRVASYNEQFF
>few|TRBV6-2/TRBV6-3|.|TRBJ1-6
TGTGCCAGCAGTTACTCTCCGGGACAAGTTAATTCACCCCTCCACTTT
CASSYSPGQVNSPLHF
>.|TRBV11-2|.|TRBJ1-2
TGTGCCAGCAGCTCCGGGAAGGCCTATGGCTACACCTTC
CASSSGKAYGYTF
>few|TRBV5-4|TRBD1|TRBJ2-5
TGTGCCAGCAGCTTGGATCCCGGGACAGAAGAGACCCAGTACTTC
CASSLDPGTEETQYF
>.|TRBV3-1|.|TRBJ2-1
TGTGCCAGCACCAGGGGGGGGCGTTCCTACAATGAGCAGTTCTTC
CASTRGGRSYNEQFF
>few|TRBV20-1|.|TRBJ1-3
TGCAGTGCTAACGAGGAATACTCTGGAAACACCATATATTTT
CSANEEYSGNTIYF
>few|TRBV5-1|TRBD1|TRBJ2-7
TGCGCCAGCAGCTTGGCCCAGGGCAGGGGGACCTACGAGCAGTACTTC
CASSLAQGRGTYEQYF
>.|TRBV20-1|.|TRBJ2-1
TGCAGTGCTAGAGAGGGAGTAAACTCCTACAATGAGCAGTTCTTC
CSAREGVNSYNEQFF
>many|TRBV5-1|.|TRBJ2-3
TGCGCCAGCAGCTTGGCCGTCGGTTGGGGGGATACGCAGTATTTT
CASSLAVGWGDTQYF
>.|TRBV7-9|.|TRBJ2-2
TGTGCCAGCAGCTTCCATAGGAGGGCGGAGGTCGGGGAGCTGTTTTTT
CASSFHRRAEVGELFF
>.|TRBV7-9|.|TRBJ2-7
TGTGCCAGCAGCGAGGAAATACACTCCTACGAGCAGTACTTC
CASSEEIHSYEQYF
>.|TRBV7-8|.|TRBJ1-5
TGTGCCAGCAGCGGACGAGGAAGGGGGAATCAGCCCCAGCATTTT
CASSGRGRGNQPQHF
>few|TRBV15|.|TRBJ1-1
TGTGCCACCAGCAGAGATCGGTCGGCGAACACTGAAGCTTTCTTT
CATSRDRSANTEAFF
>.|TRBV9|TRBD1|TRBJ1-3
TGTGCCAGCAGCGCCGAGACAGGGGTCGGTGGAAACACCATATATTTT
CASSAETGVGGNTIYF
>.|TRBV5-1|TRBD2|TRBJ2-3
TGCGCCAGCGGGCTAGCGGGATACACAGATACGCAGTATTTT
CASGLAGYTDTQYF
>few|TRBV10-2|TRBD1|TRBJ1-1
TGCGCCAGCTGGACAGGGAGGGGGACTGAAGCTTTCTTT
CASWTGRGTEAFF
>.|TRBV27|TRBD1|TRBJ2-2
TGTGCCAGCAGTTACCCAATAGGGACAGGGAACACCGGGGAGCTGTTTTTT
CASSYPIGTGNTGELFF